This T cell receptor beta chain is drawn from a study of blood T cell repertoires in COVID-19. Whole-study context: Acute and convalescent COVID-19 specimens originated in the United States, Italy and Spain. T cells, B-cell-depleted T cells, or PBMCs provided the cDNA or gDNA that served as material.

Profiled with immunoSEQ multiplex PCR; TCRdb holds only in-frame clones, not every one. Among around 220,000 clones listed, less than 90% were seen once. The CDR3 length is 12 residues. Per germline, CDR1 SGHRS and CDR2 YFSETQ. V gave up 4 bases and J gave up 14 bases, with 18 bases separating them. The receptor was isolated from a young man with active or convalescent COVID-19. V and J are TRBV5-1 and TRBJ1-2, with TRBD1 as a possible D gene (6 bases). The sample was peripheral blood. The CDR3 sequence is CASSPQGWKKTF. The CDR3 coding sequence is TGCGCCAGCAGCCCCCAGGGGTGGAAGAAGACCTTC.